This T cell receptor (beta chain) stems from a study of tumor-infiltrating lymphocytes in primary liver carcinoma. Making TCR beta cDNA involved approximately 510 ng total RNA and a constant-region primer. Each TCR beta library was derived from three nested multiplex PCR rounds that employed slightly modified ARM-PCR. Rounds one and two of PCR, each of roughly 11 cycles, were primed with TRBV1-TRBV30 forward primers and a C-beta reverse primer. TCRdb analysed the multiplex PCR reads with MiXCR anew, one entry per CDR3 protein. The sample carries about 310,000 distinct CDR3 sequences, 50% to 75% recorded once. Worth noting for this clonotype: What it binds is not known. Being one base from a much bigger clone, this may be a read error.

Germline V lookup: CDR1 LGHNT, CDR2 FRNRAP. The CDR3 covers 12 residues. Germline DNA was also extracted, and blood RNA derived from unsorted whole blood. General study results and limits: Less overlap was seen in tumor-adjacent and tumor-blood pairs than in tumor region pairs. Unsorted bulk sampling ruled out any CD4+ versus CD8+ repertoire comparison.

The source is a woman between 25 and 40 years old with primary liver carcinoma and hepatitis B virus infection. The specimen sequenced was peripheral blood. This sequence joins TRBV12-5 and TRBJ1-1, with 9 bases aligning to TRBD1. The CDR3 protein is CVSGLGQGGAFF. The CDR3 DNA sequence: TGTGTTAGTGGTTTGGGACAGGGAGGAGCTTTCTTT.